This T cell receptor beta chain was documented in a study of blood T cell repertoires in COVID-19. Original processing notes: Amplification with reference gene primers provided the estimates of nucleated cell counts. Sequenced by immunoSEQ multiplex PCR; TCRdb stores in-frame clones only, minus some. V and J calls plus clone size are reproduced from that table; the DNA served to infer D and trimming. The table lists around 200,000 clones, roughly 88% of them singletons. Germline-derived CDR1 and CDR2 are MNHEY and SMNVEV (reference sequence). Trimming shortened V by 2 bases and J by 7 bases, and 14 bases separated the two germline ends. CDR3 length: 14 residues.

This TCR was sampled from a man between 60 and 70 years old with acute or convalescent COVID-19. This chain links TRBV27 with TRBJ2-5; a weak D match, TRBD2 (5 bases). Sequenced material: peripheral blood. The CDR3 DNA is TGTGCCAGCAGTTTAGCGGGTGCGTTAGGGACCCAGTACTTC. It encodes CASSLAGALGTQYF.